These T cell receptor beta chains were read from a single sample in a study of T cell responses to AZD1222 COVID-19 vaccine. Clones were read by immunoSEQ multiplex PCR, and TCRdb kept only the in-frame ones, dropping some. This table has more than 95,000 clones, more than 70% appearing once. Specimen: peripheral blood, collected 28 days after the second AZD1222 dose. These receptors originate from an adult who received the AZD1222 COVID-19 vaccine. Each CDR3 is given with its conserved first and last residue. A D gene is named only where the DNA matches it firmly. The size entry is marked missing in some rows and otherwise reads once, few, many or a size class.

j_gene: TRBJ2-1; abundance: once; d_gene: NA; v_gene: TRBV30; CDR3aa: CAWGAGRYNEQFF; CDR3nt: TGTGCCTGGGGGGCGGGGAGATACAATGAGCAGTTCTTC
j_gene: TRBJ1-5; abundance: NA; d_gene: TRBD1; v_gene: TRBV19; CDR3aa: CASKTGYVNQPQHF; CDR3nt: TGTGCCAGCAAGACAGGGTACGTCAATCAGCCCCAGCATTTT
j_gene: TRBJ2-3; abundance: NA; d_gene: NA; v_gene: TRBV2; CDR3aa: CASSLRSTDTQYF; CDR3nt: TGTGCCAGCAGTCTCAGGAGCACAGATACGCAGTATTTT
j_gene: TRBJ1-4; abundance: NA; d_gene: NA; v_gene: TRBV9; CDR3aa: CASSVWSTNEKLFF; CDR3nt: TGTGCCAGCAGCGTATGGTCAACTAATGAAAAACTGTTTTTT
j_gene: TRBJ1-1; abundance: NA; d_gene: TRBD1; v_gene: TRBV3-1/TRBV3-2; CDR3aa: CASSQGTGMNTEAFF; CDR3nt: TGTGCCAGCAGCCAAGGGACAGGTATGAACACTGAAGCTTTCTTT
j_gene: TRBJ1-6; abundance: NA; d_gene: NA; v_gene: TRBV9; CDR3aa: CASSVRGNNSPLHF; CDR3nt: TGTGCCAGCAGCGTACGGGGAAATAATTCACCCCTCCACTTT
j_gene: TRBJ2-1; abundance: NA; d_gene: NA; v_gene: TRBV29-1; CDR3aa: CSAVRTDLNEQFF; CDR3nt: TGCAGCGCGGTGAGGACAGACCTCAATGAGCAGTTCTTC
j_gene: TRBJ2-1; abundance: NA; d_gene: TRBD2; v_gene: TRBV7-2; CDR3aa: CASSAVLAGGPDEQFF; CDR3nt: TGTGCCAGCAGCGCAGTACTAGCGGGGGGCCCGGATGAGCAGTTCTTC
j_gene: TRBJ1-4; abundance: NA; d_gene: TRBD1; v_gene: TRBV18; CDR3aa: CASSPDRGLEKLFF; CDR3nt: TGTGCCAGCTCACCGGACAGGGGGCTAGAAAAACTGTTTTTT
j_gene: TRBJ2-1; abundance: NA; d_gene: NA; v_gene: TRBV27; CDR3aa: CASSLQRTWDEQFF; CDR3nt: TGTGCCAGCAGTTTACAAAGGACGTGGGACGAGCAGTTCTTC
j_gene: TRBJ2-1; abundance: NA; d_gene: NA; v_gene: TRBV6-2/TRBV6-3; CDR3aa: CASSYSTGYNEQFF; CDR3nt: TGTGCCAGCAGTTACTCGACAGGATACAATGAGCAGTTCTTC
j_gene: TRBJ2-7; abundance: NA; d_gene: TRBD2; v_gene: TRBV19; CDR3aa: CASSRAQTSGGTYEQYF; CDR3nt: TGTGCCAGTAGTAGGGCCCAAACTAGCGGGGGCACCTACGAGCAGTACTTC
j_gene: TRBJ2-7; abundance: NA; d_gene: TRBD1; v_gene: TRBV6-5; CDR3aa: CASSFLDRGPYEQYF; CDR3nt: TGTGCCAGCAGTTTCCTAGACAGGGGGCCCTACGAGCAGTACTTC
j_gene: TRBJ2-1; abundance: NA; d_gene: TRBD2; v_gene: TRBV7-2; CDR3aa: CASSLAPGLAGGSNEQFF; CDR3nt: TGTGCCAGCAGCTTAGCTCCGGGACTAGCGGGGGGTAGCAATGAGCAGTTCTTC
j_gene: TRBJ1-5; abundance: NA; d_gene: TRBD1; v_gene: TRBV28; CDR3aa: CASGTGTLLNQPQHF; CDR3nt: TGTGCCAGCGGGACAGGGACCCTCCTCAATCAGCCCCAGCATTTT
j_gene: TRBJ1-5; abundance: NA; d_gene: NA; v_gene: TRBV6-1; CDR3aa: CASSELGGGQPQHF; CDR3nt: TGTGCCAGCAGTGAATTGGGGGGCGGTCAGCCCCAGCATTTT
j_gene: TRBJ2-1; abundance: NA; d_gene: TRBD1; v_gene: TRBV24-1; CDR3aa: CATETGGSYNEQFF; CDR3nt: TGTGCCACGGAAACAGGGGGTTCCTACAATGAGCAGTTCTTC
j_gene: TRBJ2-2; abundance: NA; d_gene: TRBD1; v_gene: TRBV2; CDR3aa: CASGRDRDSGELFF; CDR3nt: TGTGCCAGCGGGCGGGACAGGGACTCCGGGGAGCTGTTTTTT
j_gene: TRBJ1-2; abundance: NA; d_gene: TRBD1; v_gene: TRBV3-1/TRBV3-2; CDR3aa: CASSRQGEYGYTF; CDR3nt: TGTGCCAGCAGCAGACAGGGAGAGTATGGCTACACCTTC
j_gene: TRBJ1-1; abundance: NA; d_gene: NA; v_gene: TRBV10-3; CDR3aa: CAISDGPNTEAFF; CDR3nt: TGTGCCATCTCCGACGGACCGAACACTGAAGCTTTCTTT
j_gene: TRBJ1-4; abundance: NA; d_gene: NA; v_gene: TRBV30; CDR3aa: CAWSAGQLGEKLFF; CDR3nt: TGTGCCTGGAGTGCGGGACAATTAGGGGAAAAACTGTTTTTT
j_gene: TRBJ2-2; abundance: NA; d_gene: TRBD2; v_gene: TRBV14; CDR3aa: CASSQHQTSGGTGELFF; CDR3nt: TGTGCCAGCAGCCAACACCAGACTAGCGGGGGGACCGGGGAGCTGTTTTTT
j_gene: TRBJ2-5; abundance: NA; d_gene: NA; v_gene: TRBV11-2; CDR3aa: CASSLGQALTAQYF; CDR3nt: TGTGCCAGCAGCTTAGGACAGGCCTTGACGGCCCAGTACTTC
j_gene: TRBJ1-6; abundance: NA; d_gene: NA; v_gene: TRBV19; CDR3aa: CASSITAFARNSPLHF; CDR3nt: TGTGCCAGTAGTATAACGGCATTTGCAAGAAATTCACCCCTCCACTTT
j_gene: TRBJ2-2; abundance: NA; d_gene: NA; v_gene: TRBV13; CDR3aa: CASKLVSSVTGELFF; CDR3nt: TGTGCCAGCAAACTTGTGAGCAGCGTCACCGGGGAGCTGTTTTTT
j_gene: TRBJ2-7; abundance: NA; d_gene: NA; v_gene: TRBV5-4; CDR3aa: CASSMGLNAREQYF; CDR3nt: TGTGCCAGCAGCATGGGACTTAACGCGCGAGAGCAGTACTTC
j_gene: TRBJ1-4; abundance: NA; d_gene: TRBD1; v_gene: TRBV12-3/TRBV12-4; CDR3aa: CASLRTGNEKLFF; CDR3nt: TGTGCCAGCCTGCGGACAGGGAATGAAAAACTGTTTTTT
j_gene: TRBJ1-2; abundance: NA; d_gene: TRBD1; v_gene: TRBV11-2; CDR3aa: CASSSSRDRGLWYGYTF; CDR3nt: TGTGCCAGCAGCTCTAGCCGGGACAGGGGATTGTGGTATGGCTACACCTTC
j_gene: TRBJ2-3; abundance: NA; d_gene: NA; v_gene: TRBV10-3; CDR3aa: CAISEMSGGSTDTQYF; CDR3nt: TGTGCCATCAGTGAGATGTCCGGGGGTAGCACAGATACGCAGTATTTT
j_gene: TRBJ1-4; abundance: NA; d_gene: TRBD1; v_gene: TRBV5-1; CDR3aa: CASSADRGYGNEKLFF; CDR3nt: TGCGCCAGCAGCGCGGACAGGGGATATGGTAATGAAAAACTGTTTTTT
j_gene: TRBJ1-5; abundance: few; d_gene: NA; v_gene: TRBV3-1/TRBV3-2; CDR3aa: CASSQQWGKQPQHF; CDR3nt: TGTGCCAGCAGCCAACAATGGGGAAAACAGCCCCAGCATTTT
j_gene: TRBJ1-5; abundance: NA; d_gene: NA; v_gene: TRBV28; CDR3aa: CASSLSAGASNQPQHF; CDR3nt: TGTGCCAGCAGTTTATCAGCAGGGGCGAGCAATCAGCCCCAGCATTTT